These T cell receptor beta chains were read from a single sample in a study of blood T cells in healthy people across ages. TCRdb re-called the 5' RACE reads with MiXCR, one entry per CDR3 protein. Among roughly 1.7 million distinct CDR3 sequences listed, about 32% were seen once. What was sequenced was blood. The receptor set was obtained from a young woman in good health. The CDR3 runs from the conserved cysteine through the conserved F or W. A D gene is named only where the DNA matches it firmly. Only part of the rows carry a size: once, few, many, or a class if the clone is expanded.

cdr3_nt,cdr3_aa,d_call,j_call,clone_size,v_call
TGCGCCAGCAGCCAAGCGCCCCGGGACAGTATCTACGAGCAGTACTTC,CASSQAPRDSIYEQYF,TRBD1,TRBJ2-7,once,TRBV4-1
TGCGCCAGCAACAGGGCCTTGGGTGAAAAACTGTTTTTT,CASNRALGEKLFF,NA,TRBJ1-4,few,TRBV4-1
TGTGCCAGCAAACCTGGGACAGGGGAGGGACTCTACAATGAGCAGTTCTTC,CASKPGTGEGLYNEQFF,TRBD1,TRBJ2-1,NA,TRBV5-5
TGCGCCAGCAGCCCCGGAATCAGGGGCACAGATACGCAGTATTTT,CASSPGIRGTDTQYF,NA,TRBJ2-3,few,TRBV5-1
TGTGCCAGCAGCCCATACGCGGAAAAACTGTTTTTT,CASSPYAEKLFF,NA,TRBJ1-4,NA,TRBV2
TGCAGCGTTTATGTCGACTATGGCTACACCTTC,CSVYVDYGYTF,NA,TRBJ1-2,many,TRBV29-1
TGTGCCATCAGCGGACTAGCGGGAGTTACTGAGCAGTTCTTC,CAISGLAGVTEQFF,TRBD2,TRBJ2-1,many,TRBV10-3
TGTGCCAGCAGCTTAGAAGGGGGAGGACCCCACACTGAAGCTTTTTTT,CASSLEGGGPHTEAFF,NA,TRBJ1-1,NA,TRBV7-8
TGTGCCAGCAGCTTATCCTCGGGGGATATCACAGATACGCAGTATTTT,CASSLSSGDITDTQYF,NA,TRBJ2-3,NA,TRBV11-1
TGTGCCATCAAAGAAACTAACACCGGGGAGCTGTTTTTT,CAIKETNTGELFF,NA,TRBJ2-2,NA,TRBV10-3
TGTGCCACCAGACCCTCAGGGGGAAACTATGGCTACACCTTC,CATRPSGGNYGYTF,TRBD1,TRBJ1-2,NA,TRBV24-1
TGTGCCAGCAGCGTAGCTACGAGGGGACCCAGCGGAGGGGCCAACGTCCTGACTTTC,CASSVATRGPSGGANVLTF,NA,TRBJ2-6,NA,TRBV9